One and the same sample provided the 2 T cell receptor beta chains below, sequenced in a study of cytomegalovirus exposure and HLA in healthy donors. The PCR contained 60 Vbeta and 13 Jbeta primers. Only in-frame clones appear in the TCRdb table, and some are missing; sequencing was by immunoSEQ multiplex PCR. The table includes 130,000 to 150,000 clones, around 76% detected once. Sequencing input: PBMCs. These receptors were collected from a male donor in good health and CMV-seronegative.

CDR3 residues: CASSPTGTGPYGYTF. Written as DNA, the CDR3 is TGTGCCAGCAGCCCTACCGGGACAGGGCCCTATGGCTACACCTTC. V gene TRBV6-6 combines with J gene TRBJ1-2; TRBD1 matches at 9 bases. V dropped 6 bases and J dropped 4; count of bases not matched to a gene: 9. This CDR3 region has 15 residues. Germline CDR1 is MNHNY and CDR2 is SVGAGI (reference sequence).

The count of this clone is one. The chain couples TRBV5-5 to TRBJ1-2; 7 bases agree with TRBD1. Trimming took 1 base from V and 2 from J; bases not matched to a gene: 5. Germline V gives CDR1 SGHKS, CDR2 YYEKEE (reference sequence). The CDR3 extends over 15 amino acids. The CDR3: CASSLRRGPNYGYTF. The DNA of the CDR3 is TGTGCCAGCAGCTTGAGGAGGGGGCCCAACTATGGCTACACCTTC.